This entry concerns a single T cell receptor beta chain. The antigen it recognizes is unknown. The record originates from a study of cytomegalovirus exposure and HLA in healthy donors listed by TCRdb under 2017. For the study in its entirety: An earlier analysis of 550 to 700 of the donors reported about 250 Gb of sequence data and some 120 million unique TCR beta sequences from about 200 million T cells. An early release that covered 500 to 800 HLA-typed donors contained 300 to 350 gigabases of sequencing data and around 80 million unique TCR sequences. Among the roughly 390 genotyped donors, around 81% belonged to the genetic ancestry cluster associated with self-reported Caucasian donors. The study aimed to test whether cataloging public T cell receptors could reveal signatures of past pathogen exposure. The study profiled the T cell repertoires of 666 subjects by immunosequencing and related them to cytomegalovirus serostatus. Besides the first cohort of 500 to 700 subjects, a separate validation cohort made up of 95 to 150 different subjects was used. To predict cytomegalovirus infection status, the study brought together high-throughput TCR immunosequencing, statistical association of individual TCRs with disease status, and machine learning. In a later analysis, previously published TCR beta repertoires from some 640 donors were re-analyzed and high-resolution HLA genotyping was added so that TCR occurrence patterns could be studied. The later analysis used no new phenotypic data to find candidate immune exposures, relying instead on TCR beta sequences and their occurrence across donors. In an earlier analysis of 587 of the donors, high-throughput TCR beta sequencing was used to judge whether each TCR beta V gene segment behaved as functional or pseudogenic. Donor age, sex, ethnicity and CMV serostatus were compiled alongside the repertoire data. A later genetic analysis used genome-wide SNP genotypes for about three fifths of the roughly 700 donors, treating that subset as a discovery cohort. All discovery cohort repertoires had been generated on a single sequencing platform. Both class I and class II loci were covered by HLA typing, at four-digit resolution. Typing coverage differed by locus: A, B, C, DRB1 and DQB1 were typed in about 629-630 donors, DQA1 in 500 to 550, DPA1 in 606, and DPB1 in 450 to 480. A handful of DR-DQ haplotypes were handled as single units for association and clustering because linkage in the cohort was strong. Among 300 to 500 genotyped donors of the cohort, an average of roughly 230,000 unique TCR beta nucleotide sequences was sequenced per donor, of which 15% to 20% were non-productive. Results and caveats for the whole study, not just this receptor: Correlated functional status among segregating V segments might reflect linkage disequilibrium, but an unknown experimental factor could not be ruled out. According to a later analysis, most CMV-associated TCR beta chains appeared to be HLA-restricted, and the HLA associations seemed to be driven largely by CMV exposure. Compared with equally common non-associated chains, HLA-associated TCR beta chains in a later analysis were more clonally expanded and had lower generation probabilities. For the cohort, immune exposure information was limited to CMV serostatus. Several of the top co-occurrence clusters appeared to be linked to parvovirus B19, influenza, CMV and Epstein-Barr virus, according to a later analysis. Because some donors lacked HLA typing at each locus, the association tests relied only on the typed subset. In an earlier analysis of around 600 of the donors, most TCR beta V segments appeared in productive rearrangements about 87% or about 30% of the time, broadly matching IMGT annotations. Compared with the approximately 720-donor mean, donors in an Asian-associated ancestry cluster had fewer N-insertions in productive TCRs, according to a later genetic analysis. When HLA alleles, especially DR and DQ, strongly co-occurred, attributing TCR associations to individual alleles was difficult. An association between a missense DCLRE1C variant and V-gene and J-gene trimming of TCR beta chains was found in a later genetic analysis and replicated in an independent cohort. A further reported finding was that TCR beta sequences accurately predicted the HLA-A and HLA-B alleles for most subjects in the first cohort. The authors suggested that the approach could potentially be generalized to other disease states and immunological phenotypes. A group of highly shared sequence variants was considered likely to be a technical artifact of the sequencing pipeline. In a later analysis, about 17,000 TCR beta sequences were associated with specific HLA alleles at a false discovery rate of 0.05. Roughly uniform sequencing depth across donors was assumed in presence/absence analyses, although this assumption may not hold. The 87-base-pair reads could not distinguish some IMGT-functional V segments, including TRBV6-2 and TRBV6-3, so those segments were excluded. In vitro tests confirmed that a few of the cytomegalovirus-associated TCR beta chains recognize cytomegalovirus antigens. Cytomegalovirus status was reported to be diagnosed by the classifier with high specificity and sensitivity in both the original and validation cohorts. A total of 150 to 200 TCR beta chains were listed by the study as associated with cytomegalovirus. In this cohort, only TCR beta chains were sequenced, and detectable features were limited by the absence of alpha or paired-chain data. Most TCR sequences were observed very rarely across donors, whereas some public TCRs were present in many individuals. In a later analysis, TCR association rates were found to vary across HLA loci, with the most associated TCRs seen for DRB1 alleles and the fewest for HLA-C alleles. The earlier analysis of around 600 of the donors excluded fewer than 20 rarely observed V segments, including chromosome 9 orphons, because counts were too low.

In total, about 650 healthy bone marrow donors made up the cohort. All cohort members were sampled while nominally healthy, although unrecorded immune exposures were likely present. The donor tested CMV seropositive and was one of the 289 seropositive cohort members. A peripheral blood sample was collected from each donor, and TCR beta sequencing was performed on peripheral blood mononuclear cells. Genomic DNA was extracted from the blood cell samples with the Qiagen DNeasy Blood Extraction Kit. CDR1 and CDR2, looked up from the germline V gene (reference sequence), are SGHNT and YYREEE. V and J are trimmed by 4 bases and 7 bases, and the gene matches miss 3 bases of the junction. The CDR3 measures 13 amino acids from cysteine to phenylalanine. Of all the DNA, just the CDR3 is kept, 39 bases in frame from base 1. The receptor library was made with the immunoSEQ multiplex PCR assay. The multiplex PCR relied on a mix of 60 forward primers for TCR Vbeta segments and 13 reverse primers for TCR Jbeta segments. The CDR3 region of rearranged TCR beta genes was amplified from genomic DNA with a multiplex PCR assay. The amplified TCR beta libraries were sequenced on the Illumina HiSeq System as 87-base-pair reads. The original pipeline was this. Across the 500 to 850 repertoires, a later analysis counted 80 million or so unique TCR beta chains, 9 million to 14 million of which were shared by at least two donors. Raw reads were error-corrected and collapsed into unique sequences by a nearest-neighbor algorithm in which closely related sequences were merged to remove PCR and sequencing errors. V, D and J gene segments were assigned by aligning CDR3 sequences to IMGT reference sequences. For a sequence to be retained, a match of at least six nucleotides was required to both a V gene segment and a J gene segment. Rearrangements were classified as productive when the CDR3 lacked stop codons and remained in frame with V and J, and all other rearrangements were classified as non-productive. CDR3 was defined according to IMGT convention as the region running from the second conserved V-encoded cysteine to the conserved J-encoded phenylalanine. The earlier analysis of 500 to 650 of the donors excluded any sequence lacking an unambiguous match to a single V gene segment. In an earlier analysis of a few hundred of the donors, a V segment was called functional when productive rearrangements were above 56.7%, and segregating when the standard deviation between donors exceeded 5%. A statistical classification framework was built to diagnose cytomegalovirus status from the catalog of TCR beta chain sequences. In a later analysis, V and J genes were assigned by comparing TCR nucleotide sequences against IMGT/GENE-DB human TR gene sequences. The TCRdist pipeline was used in a later analysis to assign CDR3 sequences and most-parsimonious VDJ recombination scenarios. In a later analysis, every TCR beta chain was defined by the combination of its CDR3 amino acid sequence and its V-gene family, and reads without a unique V-gene family were dropped. To address suspected cross-contamination and a sequencing artifact, a later analysis removed 592 highly shared, low-generation-probability nucleotide sequences. A later analysis calculated a clonal expansion index for each public chain from normalized within-repertoire ranks of inferred template counts. In a later analysis, generation probabilities were computed with a VDJ recombination model fitted to out-of-frame rearrangements, and the resulting probabilities were checked against IGoR. In a later analysis, hypergeometric tests were used to score TCR-TCR, TCR-HLA and TCR-CMV co-occurrence, with a repertoire-size bias correction applied to TCR pairs. In a later analysis, false discovery rates were estimated by permuting HLA or CMV assignments 20 times. In a later analysis, co-occurring TCRs were grouped with DBSCAN, and TCRdist sequence similarity was added when clustering was performed within HLA-allele-positive subsets. Repertoires with fewer than 30,000 or more than 120,000 public chains were left out of co-occurrence clustering, as were five repertoires with anomalous nucleotide sharing. TCRdb took over this immuneACCESS table, retaining in-frame rearrangements with V and J assigned. Such tables are incomplete; in checked studies, under half of the missing clones stem from an unresolved V gene, and the remainder is unexplained. The V and J calls and clone size are taken from that table; D and trimming were inferred from the DNA. This sample's clone table shows around 88,000 clones. About 5.9% of the sample is taken by the ten largest.

Recombination connected TRBV5-4 to TRBJ2-2, with 8 bases aligning to TRBD2. The receptor was isolated from a girl between 10 and 17 years old in good health and CMV-seropositive. The sequencing sample was made of PBMCs. The bases are TGTGCCAGCAGCCCGGGGGGGCTCGGGGAGCTGTTTTTT. This yields the protein CASSPGGLGELFF.